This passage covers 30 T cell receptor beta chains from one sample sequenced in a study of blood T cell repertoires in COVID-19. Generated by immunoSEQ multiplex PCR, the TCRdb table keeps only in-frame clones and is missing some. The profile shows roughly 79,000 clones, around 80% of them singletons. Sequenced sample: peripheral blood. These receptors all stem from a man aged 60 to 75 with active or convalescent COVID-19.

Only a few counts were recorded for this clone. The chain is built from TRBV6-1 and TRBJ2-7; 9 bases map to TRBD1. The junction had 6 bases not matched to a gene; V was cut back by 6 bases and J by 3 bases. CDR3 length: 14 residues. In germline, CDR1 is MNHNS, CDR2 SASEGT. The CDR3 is CASRTGTGSYEQYF. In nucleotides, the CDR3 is TGTGCCAGCAGGACCGGGACAGGGAGCTACGAGCAGTACTTC.

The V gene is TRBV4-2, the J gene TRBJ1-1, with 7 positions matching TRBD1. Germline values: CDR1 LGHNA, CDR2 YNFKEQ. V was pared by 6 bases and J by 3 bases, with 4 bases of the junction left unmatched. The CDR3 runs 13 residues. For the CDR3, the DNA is TGTGCCAGCAGAAACCAGGGGGACACTGAAGCTTTCTTT. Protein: CASRNQGDTEAFF.

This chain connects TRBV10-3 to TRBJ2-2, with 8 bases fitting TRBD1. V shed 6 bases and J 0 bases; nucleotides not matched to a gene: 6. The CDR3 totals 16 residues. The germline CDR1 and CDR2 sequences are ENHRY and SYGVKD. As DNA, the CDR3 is TGTGCCATCAGCCCCGGACAGGGCCCGAACACCGGGGAGCTGTTTTTT. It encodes CAISPGQGPNTGELFF.

As DNA, the CDR3 is TGTGCCAGCAGCCACCCCAGGGGGCATGACTATGGCTACACCTTC. Translating gives CASSHPRGHDYGYTF. The rearrangement joins TRBV3-1 (or the pseudogene TRBV3-2) to TRBJ1-2, with 8 positions matching TRBD1. The CDR3 is 15 amino acids. V gave up 3 bases and J gave up 3 bases; unmatched junction bases: 6. The germline gives CDR1 LGHDT, CDR2 YNNKEL (reference sequence).

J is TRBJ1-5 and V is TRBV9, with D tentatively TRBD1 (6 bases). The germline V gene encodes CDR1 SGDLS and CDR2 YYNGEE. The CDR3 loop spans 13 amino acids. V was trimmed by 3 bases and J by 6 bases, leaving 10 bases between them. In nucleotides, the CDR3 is TGTGCCAGCAGCGAGGGGGACGCTCAGCCCCAGCATTTT. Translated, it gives CASSEGDAQPQHF.

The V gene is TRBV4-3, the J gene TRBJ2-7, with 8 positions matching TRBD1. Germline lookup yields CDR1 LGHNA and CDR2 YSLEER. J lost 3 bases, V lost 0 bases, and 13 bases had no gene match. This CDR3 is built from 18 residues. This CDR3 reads CASSQELATGTGDYEQYF. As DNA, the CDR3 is TGCGCCAGCAGCCAAGAATTGGCTACCGGGACAGGTGACTACGAGCAGTACTTC.

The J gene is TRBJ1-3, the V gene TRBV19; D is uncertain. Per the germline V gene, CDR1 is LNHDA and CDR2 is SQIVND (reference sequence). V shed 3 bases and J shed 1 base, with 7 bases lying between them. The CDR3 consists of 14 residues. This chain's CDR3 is CASSMGGSGNTIYF. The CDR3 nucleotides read TGTGCCAGTAGTATGGGAGGGTCTGGAAACACCATATATTTT.

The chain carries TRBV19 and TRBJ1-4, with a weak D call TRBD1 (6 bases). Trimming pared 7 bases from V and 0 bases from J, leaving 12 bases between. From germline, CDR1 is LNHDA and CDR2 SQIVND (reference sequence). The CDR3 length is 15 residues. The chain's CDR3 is CASKGEWATNEKLFF. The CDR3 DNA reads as TGTGCCAGTAAGGGGGAATGGGCAACTAATGAAAAACTGTTTTTT. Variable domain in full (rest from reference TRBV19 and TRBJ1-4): DGGITQSPKYLFRKEGQNVTLSCEQNLNHDAMYWYRQDPGQGLRLIYYSQIVNDFQKGDIAEGYSVSREKKESFPLTVTSAQKNPTAFYLCASKGEWATNEKLFFGSGTQLSVL.

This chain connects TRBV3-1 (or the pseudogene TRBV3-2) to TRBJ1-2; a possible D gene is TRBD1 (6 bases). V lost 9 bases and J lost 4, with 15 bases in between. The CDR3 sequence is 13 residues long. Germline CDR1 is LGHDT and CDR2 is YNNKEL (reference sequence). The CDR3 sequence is CARADRLAYGYTF. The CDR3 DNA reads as TGTGCCAGGGCAGACAGGTTGGCCTATGGCTACACCTTC.

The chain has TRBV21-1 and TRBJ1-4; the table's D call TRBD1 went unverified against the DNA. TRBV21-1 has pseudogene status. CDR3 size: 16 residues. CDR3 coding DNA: TGTGCCAGCAGCAAAGCCACCGGGACAGGGTTTGAAAAACTGTTTTTT. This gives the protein CASSKATGTGFEKLFF.

CDR3 in amino acids: CASSTTSGYEQYF. CDR3 nucleotides: TGTGCCAGCAGCACGACTAGCGGGTACGAGCAGTACTTC. V gene TRBV7-9 combines with J gene TRBJ2-7; 10 bases map to TRBD2. The V gene's germline CDR1 is SEHNR and CDR2 FQNEAQ (reference sequence). J gave up 4 bases and V 5 bases, and 2 bases lay outside the gene matches. CDR3 length: 13 residues.

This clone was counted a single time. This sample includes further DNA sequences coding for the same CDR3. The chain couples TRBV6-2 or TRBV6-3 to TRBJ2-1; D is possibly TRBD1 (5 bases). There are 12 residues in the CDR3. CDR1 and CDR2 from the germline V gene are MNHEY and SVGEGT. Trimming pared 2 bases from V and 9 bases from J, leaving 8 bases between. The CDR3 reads CASSYDRGEQFF. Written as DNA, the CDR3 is TGTGCCAGCAGTTACGATAGGGGTGAGCAGTTCTTC.

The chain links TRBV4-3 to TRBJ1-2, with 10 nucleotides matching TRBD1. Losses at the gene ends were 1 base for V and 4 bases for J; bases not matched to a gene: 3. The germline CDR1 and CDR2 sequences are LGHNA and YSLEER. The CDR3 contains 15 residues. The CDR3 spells CASSQGQGAAYGYTF. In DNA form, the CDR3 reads TGCGCCAGCAGCCAAGGACAGGGGGCGGCCTATGGCTACACCTTC.

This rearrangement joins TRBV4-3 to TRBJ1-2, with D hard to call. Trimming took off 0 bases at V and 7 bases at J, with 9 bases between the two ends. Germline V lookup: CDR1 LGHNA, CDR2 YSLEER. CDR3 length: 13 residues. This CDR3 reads CASSQDTTGGYTF. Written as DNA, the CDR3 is TGCGCCAGCAGCCAAGATACTACGGGTGGCTACACCTTC.

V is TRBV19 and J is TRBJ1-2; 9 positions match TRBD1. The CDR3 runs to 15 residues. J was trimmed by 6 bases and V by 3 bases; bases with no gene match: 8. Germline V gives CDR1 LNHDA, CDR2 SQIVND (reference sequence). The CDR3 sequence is CASSIRQGENHGYTF. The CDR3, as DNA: TGTGCCAGTAGTATCCGACAGGGGGAAAACCATGGCTACACCTTC.

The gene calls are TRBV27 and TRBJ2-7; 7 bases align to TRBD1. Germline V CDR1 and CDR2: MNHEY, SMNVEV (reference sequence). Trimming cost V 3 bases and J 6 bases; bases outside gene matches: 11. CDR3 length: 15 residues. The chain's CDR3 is CASSLIGGALSEQYF. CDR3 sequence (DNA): TGTGCCAGCAGTTTGATAGGGGGCGCACTAAGCGAGCAGTACTTC.

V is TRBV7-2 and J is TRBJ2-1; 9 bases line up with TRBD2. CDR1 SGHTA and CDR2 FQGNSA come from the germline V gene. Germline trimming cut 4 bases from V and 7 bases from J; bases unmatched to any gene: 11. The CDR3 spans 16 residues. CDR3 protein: CASSSNLLAGDNEQFF. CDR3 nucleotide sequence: TGTGCCAGCAGCTCCAATTTATTAGCGGGGGATAATGAGCAGTTCTTC.

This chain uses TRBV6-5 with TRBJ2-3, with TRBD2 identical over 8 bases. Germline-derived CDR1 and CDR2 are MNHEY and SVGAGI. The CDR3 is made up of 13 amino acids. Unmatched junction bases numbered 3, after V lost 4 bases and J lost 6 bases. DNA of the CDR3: TGTGCCAGCAGTTCGGGGGGGCTCGATACGCAGTATTTT. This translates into CASSSGGLDTQYF.

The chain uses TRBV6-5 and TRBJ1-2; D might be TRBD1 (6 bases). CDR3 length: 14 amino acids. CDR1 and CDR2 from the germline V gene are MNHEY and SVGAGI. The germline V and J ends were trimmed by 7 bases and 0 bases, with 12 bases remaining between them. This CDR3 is CASKTGLANYGYTF. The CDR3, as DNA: TGTGCCAGCAAGACAGGATTAGCTAACTATGGCTACACCTTC.

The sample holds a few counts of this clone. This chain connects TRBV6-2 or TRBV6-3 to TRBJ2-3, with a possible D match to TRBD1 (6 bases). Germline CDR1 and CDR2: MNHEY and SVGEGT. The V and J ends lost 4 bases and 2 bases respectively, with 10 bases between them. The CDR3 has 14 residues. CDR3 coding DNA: TGTGCCAGCAGTTGGACAGATACCACAGATACGCAGTATTTT. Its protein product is CASSWTDTTDTQYF.

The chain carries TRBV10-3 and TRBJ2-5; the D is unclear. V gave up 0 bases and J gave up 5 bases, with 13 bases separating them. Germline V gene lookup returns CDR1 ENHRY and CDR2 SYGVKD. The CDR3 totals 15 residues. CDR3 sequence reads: CAISESRIALETQYF. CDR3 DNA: TGTGCCATCAGTGAGTCGAGAATAGCCTTGGAGACCCAGTACTTC.

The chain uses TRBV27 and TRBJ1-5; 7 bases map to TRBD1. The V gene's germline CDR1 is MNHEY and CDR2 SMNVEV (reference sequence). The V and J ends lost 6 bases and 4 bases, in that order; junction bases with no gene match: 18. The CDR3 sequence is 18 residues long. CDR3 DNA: TGTGCCAGCAGACGGATCGGAGGGACAGCCCTCCGAAATCAGCCCCAGCATTTT. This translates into CASRRIGGTALRNQPQHF.

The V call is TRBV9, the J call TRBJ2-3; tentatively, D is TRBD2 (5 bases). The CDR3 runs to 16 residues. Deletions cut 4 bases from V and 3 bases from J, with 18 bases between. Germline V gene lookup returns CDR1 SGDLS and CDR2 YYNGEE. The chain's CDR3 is CASSRRGLAPTDTQYF. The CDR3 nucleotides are TGTGCCAGCAGCCGGCGAGGGCTAGCTCCGACAGATACGCAGTATTTT.

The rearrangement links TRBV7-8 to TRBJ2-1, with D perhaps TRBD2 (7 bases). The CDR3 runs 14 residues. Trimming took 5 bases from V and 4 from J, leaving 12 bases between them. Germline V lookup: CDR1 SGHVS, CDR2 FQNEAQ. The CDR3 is CASSPGGRYNEQFF. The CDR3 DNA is TGTGCCAGCAGCCCGGGGGGCCGATACAATGAGCAGTTCTTC. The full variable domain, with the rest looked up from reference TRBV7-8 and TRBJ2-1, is GAGVSQSPRYKVAKRGQDVALRCDPISGHVSLFWYQQALGQGPEFLTYFQNEAQLDKSGLPSDRFFAERPEGSVSTLKIQRTQQEDSAVYLCASSPGGRYNEQFFGPGTRLTVL.

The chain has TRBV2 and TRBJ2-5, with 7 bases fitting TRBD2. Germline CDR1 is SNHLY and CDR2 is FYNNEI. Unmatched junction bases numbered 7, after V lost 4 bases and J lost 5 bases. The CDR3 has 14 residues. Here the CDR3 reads CASSVRGISETQYF. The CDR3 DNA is TGTGCCAGCAGTGTGCGGGGGATAAGCGAGACCCAGTACTTC. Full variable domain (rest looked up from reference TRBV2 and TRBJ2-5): EPEVTQTPSHQVTQMGQEVILRCVPISNHLYFYWYRQILGQKVEFLVSFYNNEISEKSEIFDDQFSVERPDGSNFTLKIRSTKLEDSAMYFCASSVRGISETQYFGPGTRLLVL.

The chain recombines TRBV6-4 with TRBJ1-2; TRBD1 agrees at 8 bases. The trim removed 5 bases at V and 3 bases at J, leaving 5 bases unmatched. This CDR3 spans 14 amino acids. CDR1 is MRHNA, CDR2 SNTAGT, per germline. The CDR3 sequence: CASSYRGADYGYTF. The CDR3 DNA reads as TGTGCCAGCAGTTACAGGGGGGCGGACTATGGCTACACCTTC.

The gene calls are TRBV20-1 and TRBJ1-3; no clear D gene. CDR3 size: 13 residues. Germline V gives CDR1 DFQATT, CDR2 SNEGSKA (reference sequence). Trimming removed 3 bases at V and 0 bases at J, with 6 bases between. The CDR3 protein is CSASSLSGNTIYF. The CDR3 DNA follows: TGCAGTGCTAGTTCCCTCTCTGGAAACACCATATATTTT.

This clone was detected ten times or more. As DNA, the CDR3 is TGTGCCAGCAGCACGGTCATCTGGCAGTTCTTC. This codes for CASSTVIWQFF. The chain links TRBV2 to TRBJ2-1; D call uncertain. This CDR3 is 11 amino acids long. Trimming shortened V by 6 bases and J by 12 bases, and 12 bases separated the two germline ends. Germline V gene data show CDR1 as SNHLY and CDR2 as FYNNEI.

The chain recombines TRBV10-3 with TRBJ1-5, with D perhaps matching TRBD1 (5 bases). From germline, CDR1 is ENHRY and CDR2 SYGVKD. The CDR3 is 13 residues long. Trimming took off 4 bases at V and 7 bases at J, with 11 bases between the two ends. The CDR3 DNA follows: TGTGCCATCAGTGCAGGGCTTGGACAGCCCCAGCATTTT. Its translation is CAISAGLGQPQHF.

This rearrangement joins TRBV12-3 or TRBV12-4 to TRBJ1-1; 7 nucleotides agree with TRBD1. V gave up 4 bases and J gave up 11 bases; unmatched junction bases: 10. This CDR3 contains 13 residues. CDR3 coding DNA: TGTGCCAGCAGTTCACTTCCCAGGGGGTTGGCTTTCTTT. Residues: CASSSLPRGLAFF.